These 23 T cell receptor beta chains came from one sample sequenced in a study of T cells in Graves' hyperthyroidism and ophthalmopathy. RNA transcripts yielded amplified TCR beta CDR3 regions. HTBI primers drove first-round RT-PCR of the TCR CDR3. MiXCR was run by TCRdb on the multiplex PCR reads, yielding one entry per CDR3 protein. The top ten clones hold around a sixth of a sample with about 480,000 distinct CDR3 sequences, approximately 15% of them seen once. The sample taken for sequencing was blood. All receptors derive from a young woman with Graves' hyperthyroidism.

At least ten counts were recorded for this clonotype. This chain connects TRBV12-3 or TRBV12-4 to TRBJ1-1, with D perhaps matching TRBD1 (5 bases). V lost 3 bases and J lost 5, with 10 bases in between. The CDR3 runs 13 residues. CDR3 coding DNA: TGTGCCAGCAGTTTGGGACCGCAGACTGAAGCTTTCTTT. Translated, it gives CASSLGPQTEAFF.

The CDR3 reads CASSPGGQGAAEQYF. CDR3 bases: TGTGCCAGCTCACCAGGGGGACAGGGGGCCGCCGAGCAGTACTTC. This chain joins TRBV18 and TRBJ2-7; the match to TRBD1 covers 12 bases. The ends lost 2 bases at V and 6 bases at J; junction bases unmatched: 5. The length of the CDR3 is 15 residues. Germline CDR1 and CDR2: KGHSH and LQKENI.

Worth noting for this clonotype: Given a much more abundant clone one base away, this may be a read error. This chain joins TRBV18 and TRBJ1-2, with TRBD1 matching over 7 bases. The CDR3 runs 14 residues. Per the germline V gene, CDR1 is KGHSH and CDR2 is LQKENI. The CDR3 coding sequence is TGTGCCGGCTCACCGCCCGACAGGGTGGATGGCTACACCTTC. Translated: CAGSPPDRVDGYTF.

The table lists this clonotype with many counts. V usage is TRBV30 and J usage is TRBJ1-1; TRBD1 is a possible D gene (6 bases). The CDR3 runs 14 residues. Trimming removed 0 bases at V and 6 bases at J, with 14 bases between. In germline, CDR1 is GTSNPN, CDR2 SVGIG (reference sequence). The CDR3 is CAWSVGQPPAEAFF. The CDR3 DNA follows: TGTGCCTGGAGTGTTGGACAGCCACCCGCTGAAGCTTTCTTT.

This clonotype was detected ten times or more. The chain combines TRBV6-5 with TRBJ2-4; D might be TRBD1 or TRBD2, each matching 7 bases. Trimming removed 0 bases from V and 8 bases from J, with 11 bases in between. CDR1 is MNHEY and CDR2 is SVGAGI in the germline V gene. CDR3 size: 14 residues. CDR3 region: CASSYSTGRDIQYF. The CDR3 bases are TGTGCCAGCAGTTACTCGACAGGGAGGGACATTCAGTACTTC.

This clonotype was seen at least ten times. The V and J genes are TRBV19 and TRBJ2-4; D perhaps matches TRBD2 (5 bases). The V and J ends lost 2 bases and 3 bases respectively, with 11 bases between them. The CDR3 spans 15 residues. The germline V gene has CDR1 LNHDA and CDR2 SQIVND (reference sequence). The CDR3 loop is CASSISSRGKNIQYF. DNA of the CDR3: TGTGCCAGTAGTATAAGTTCTCGGGGCAAAAACATTCAGTACTTC.

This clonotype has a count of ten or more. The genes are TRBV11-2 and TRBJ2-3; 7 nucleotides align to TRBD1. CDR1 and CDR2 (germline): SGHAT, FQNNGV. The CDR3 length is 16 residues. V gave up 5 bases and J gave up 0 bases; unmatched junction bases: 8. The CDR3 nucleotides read TGTGCCAGCAGCCCCCCAGGGACAGCTAGCACAGATACGCAGTATTTT. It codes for CASSPPGTASTDTQYF.

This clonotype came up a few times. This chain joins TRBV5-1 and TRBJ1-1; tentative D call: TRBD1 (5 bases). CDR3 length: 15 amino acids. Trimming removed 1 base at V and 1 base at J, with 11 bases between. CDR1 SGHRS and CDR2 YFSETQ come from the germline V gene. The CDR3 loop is CASSLWEGRNTEAFF. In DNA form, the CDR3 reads TGCGCCAGCAGCTTGTGGGAGGGGCGGAACACTGAAGCTTTCTTT.

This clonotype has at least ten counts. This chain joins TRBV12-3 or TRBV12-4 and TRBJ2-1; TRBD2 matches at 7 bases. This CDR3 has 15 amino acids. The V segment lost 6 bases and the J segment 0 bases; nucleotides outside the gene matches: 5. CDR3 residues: CASSSGGNSYNEQFF. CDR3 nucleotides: TGTGCCAGCAGCTCGGGAGGTAACTCCTACAATGAGCAGTTCTTC.

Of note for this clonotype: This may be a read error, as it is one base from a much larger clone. The CDR3 coding sequence is TGTGCCGTCAGTGAGTCAGGGGCCAACAATGAAAAACTGTTTTTT. Translating it yields CAVSESGANNEKLFF. The genes are TRBV10-3 and TRBJ1-4; weak D call: TRBD1 (6 bases). In germline, CDR1 is ENHRY, CDR2 SYGVKD. The CDR3 loop spans 15 amino acids.

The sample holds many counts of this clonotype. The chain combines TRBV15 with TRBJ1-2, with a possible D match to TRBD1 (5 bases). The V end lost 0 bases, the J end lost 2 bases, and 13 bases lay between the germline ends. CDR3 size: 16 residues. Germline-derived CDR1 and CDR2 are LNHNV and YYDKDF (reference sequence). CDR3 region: CATSRDKRRGNYGYTF. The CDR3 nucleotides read TGTGCCACCAGCAGAGATAAGAGGAGGGGCAACTATGGCTACACCTTC.

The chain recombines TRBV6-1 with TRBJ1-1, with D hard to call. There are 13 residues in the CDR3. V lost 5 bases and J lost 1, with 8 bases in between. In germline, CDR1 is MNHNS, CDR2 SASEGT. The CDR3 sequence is CASSQRTNTEAFF. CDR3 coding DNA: TGTGCCAGCAGTCAGCGGACGAACACTGAAGCTTTCTTT.

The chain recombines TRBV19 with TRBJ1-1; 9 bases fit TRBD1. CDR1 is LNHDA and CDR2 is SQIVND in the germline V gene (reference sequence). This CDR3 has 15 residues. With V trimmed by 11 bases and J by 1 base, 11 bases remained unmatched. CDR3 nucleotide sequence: TGTGCCGCCGGGGACAGGGAGCGAAGGAACACTGAAGCTTTCTTT. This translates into CAAGDRERRNTEAFF.

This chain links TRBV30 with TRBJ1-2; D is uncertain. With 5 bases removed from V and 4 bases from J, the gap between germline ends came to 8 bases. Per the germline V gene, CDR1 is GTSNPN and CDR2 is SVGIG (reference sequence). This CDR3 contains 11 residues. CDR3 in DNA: TGTGCCTGGGGGGATGGCTATGGCTACACCTTC. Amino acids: CAWGDGYGYTF.

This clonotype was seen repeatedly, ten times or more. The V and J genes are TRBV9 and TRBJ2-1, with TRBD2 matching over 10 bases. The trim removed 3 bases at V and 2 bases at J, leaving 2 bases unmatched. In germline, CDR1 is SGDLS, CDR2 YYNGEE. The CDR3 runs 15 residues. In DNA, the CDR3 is TGTGCCAGCAGCGCAGCGGGAGGGCCCTACAATGAGCAGTTCTTC. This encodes CASSAAGGPYNEQFF.

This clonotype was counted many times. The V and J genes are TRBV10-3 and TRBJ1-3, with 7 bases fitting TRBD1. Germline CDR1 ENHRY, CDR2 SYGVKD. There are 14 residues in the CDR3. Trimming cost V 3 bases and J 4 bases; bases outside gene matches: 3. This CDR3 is CAISDPGQGNTIYF. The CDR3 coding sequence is TGTGCCATCAGTGACCCGGGACAGGGAAACACCATATATTTT.

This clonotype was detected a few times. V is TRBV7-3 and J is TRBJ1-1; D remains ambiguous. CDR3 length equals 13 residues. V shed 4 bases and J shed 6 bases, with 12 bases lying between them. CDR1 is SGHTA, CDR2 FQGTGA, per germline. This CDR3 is CASSSEVSAEAFF. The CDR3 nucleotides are TGTGCCAGCAGCTCCGAAGTAAGCGCTGAAGCTTTCTTT.

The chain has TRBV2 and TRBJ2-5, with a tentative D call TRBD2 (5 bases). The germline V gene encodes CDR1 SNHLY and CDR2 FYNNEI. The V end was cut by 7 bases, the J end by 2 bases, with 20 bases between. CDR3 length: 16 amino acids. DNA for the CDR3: TGTGCCAGCAATCCCCTAGCTGTATGGGGTCAAGAGACCCAGTACTTC. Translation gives CASNPLAVWGQETQYF.

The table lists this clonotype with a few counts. The chain's CDR3 is CASSLQDMNTEAFF. For the CDR3, the DNA is TGTGCCAGCTCCCTACAGGACATGAACACTGAAGCTTTCTTT. The chain couples TRBV18 to TRBJ1-1, with D maybe TRBD1 (5 bases). Trimming removed 6 bases at V and 0 bases at J, with 11 bases between. The CDR3 consists of 14 residues. Germline CDR1 and CDR2: KGHSH and LQKENI.

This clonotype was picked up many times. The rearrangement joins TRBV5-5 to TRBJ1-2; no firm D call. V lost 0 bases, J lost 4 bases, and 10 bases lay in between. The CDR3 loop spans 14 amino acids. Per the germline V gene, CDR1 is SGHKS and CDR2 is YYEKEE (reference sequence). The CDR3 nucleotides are TGTGCCAGCAGCTTGGTCCCGAGGCCCTATGGCTACACCTTC. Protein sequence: CASSLVPRPYGYTF.

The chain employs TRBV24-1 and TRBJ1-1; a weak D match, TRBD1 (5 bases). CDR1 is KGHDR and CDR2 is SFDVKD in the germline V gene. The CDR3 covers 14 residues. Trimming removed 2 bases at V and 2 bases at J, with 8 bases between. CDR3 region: CATSDWGRNTEAFF. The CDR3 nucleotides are TGTGCCACCAGTGATTGGGGGAGAAACACTGAAGCTTTCTTT.

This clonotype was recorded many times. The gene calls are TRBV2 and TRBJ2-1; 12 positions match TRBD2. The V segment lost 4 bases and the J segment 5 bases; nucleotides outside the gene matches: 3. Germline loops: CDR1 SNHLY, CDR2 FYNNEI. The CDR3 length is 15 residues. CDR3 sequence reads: CASSVLAGGDNEQFF. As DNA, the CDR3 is TGTGCCAGCAGTGTACTAGCGGGAGGAGACAATGAGCAGTTCTTC.

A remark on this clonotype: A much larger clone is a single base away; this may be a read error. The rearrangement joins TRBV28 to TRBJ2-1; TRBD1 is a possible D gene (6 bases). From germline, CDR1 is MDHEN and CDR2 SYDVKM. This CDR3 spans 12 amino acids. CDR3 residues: CASSFWGHEQSF. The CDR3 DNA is TGTGCCAGCAGTTTCTGGGGGCATGAGCAGTCCTTC.